This T cell receptor (beta chain) appears in the sequencing data of a study of human T cells and chemical hapten exposure. Study details: Patch tests put 0.01% DPC on the upper back, and the results were checked at 6 days. Patients having alopecia areata, totalis or universalis were mostly female.

This CDR3 has 16 residues. Germline lookup yields CDR1 ENHRY and CDR2 SYGVKD. Trimming took 3 bases from V and 2 from J; bases not matched to a gene: 6. Regarding time point: patch test 1, 2 weeks after DPC sensitization. Treatment indicated: therapeutic diphenylcyclopropenone sensitization with weekly scalp DPC. Regarding the study as a whole: Compared with pre-sensitization or healthy control sets, expanded TCRs clustered more. Patch test score showed a positive correlation with PT1 expanded TCR counts.

On this clonotype itself: Its antigen is still unknown.

TCRdb independently ran MiXCR on the RACE reads; one entry per CDR3 protein. This sample has some 350,000 distinct CDR3 sequences, with roughly 6.9% found just once. This TCR was sampled from a woman in her late teens or twenties with alopecia areata. Some clones in this sample may be carry-over from other donors' samples. This chain uses TRBV10-3 with TRBJ2-3; 9 bases match TRBD2. This specimen consisted of whole blood, obtained in connection with sensitization to the hapten diphenylcyclopropenone (DPC). Here the CDR3 reads CAISEELAGLTDTQYF. Written as DNA, the CDR3 is TGTGCCATCAGTGAAGAGCTAGCGGGGCTCACAGATACGCAGTATTTT.